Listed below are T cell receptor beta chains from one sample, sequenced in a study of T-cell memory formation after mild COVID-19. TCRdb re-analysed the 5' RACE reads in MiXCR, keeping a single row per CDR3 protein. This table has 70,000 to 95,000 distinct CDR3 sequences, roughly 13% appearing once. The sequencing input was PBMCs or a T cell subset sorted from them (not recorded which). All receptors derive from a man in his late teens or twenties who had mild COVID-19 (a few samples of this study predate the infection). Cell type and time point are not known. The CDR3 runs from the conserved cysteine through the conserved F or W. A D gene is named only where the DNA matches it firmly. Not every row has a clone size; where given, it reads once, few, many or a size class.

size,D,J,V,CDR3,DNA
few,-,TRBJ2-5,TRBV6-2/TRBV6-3,CASSGDGETQYF,TGTGCCAGCAGCGGGGACGGAGAGACCCAGTACTTC
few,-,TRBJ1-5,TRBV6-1,CASTRGQLSNQPQHF,TGTGCCAGCACGAGAGGACAGCTTAGCAATCAGCCCCAGCATTTT
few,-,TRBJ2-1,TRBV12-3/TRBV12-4,CASNSGTYYNEQFF,TGTGCCAGCAATTCCGGGACATACTACAATGAGCAGTTCTTC
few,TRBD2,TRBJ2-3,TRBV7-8,CASSLGGGSYTQYF,TGTGCCAGCAGCTTAGGCGGGGGGAGTTATACGCAGTATTTT
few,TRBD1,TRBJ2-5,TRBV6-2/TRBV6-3,CATEDRGVETQYF,TGTGCCACCGAAGACAGGGGCGTGGAGACCCAGTACTTC
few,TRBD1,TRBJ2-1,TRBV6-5,CASSLAGTGRTEQFF,TGTGCCAGCAGTTTGGCCGGGACAGGGCGCACTGAGCAGTTCTTC
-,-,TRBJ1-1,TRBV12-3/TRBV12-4,CASGSAGANTEAFF,TGTGCCAGCGGGTCAGCCGGTGCGAACACTGAAGCTTTCTTT
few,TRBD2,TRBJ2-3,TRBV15,CATESPGGLDTQYF,TGTGCCACCGAATCCCCGGGGGGGCTGGATACGCAGTATTTT
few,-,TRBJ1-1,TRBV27,CASTPNPGLNTEAFF,TGTGCCAGCACCCCAAATCCCGGGCTGAACACTGAAGCTTTCTTT
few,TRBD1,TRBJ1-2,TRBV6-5,CASSRPGQGFYGYTF,TGTGCCAGCAGTAGACCGGGACAGGGTTTCTATGGCTACACCTTC
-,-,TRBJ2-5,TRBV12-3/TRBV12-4,CASSLGDQFQETQYF,TGTGCCAGCAGTTTGGGAGACCAATTCCAAGAGACCCAGTACTTC
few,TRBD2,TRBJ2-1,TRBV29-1,CSVEVAGGDHSEQFF,TGCAGCGTTGAGGTAGCGGGGGGGGATCACAGTGAGCAGTTCTTC
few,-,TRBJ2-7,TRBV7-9,CASSLALGLRAYEQYF,TGTGCCAGCAGCTTAGCGCTGGGACTCCGAGCCTACGAGCAGTACTTC
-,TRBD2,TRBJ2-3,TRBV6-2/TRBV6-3,CASSYSRLAGVRTDTQYF,TGTGCCAGCAGTTACTCTAGACTAGCGGGAGTGCGCACAGATACGCAGTATTTT
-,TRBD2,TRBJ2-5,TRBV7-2,CASSLAGVQETQYF,TGTGCCAGCAGCCTAGCGGGCGTCCAAGAGACCCAGTACTTC
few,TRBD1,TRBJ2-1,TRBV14,CASSQRRDRGYPPYNEQFF,TGTGCCAGCAGCCAAAGAAGGGACAGGGGGTACCCACCCTACAATGAGCAGTTCTTC
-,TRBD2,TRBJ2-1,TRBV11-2,CASRPITGTSVSHEQFF,TGTGCCAGCAGGCCAATTACCGGGACTAGCGTCTCCCATGAGCAGTTCTTC
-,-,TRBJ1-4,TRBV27,CASSSLGSEEKLFF,TGTGCCAGCAGTTCTTTGGGTTCGGAGGAAAAACTGTTTTTT
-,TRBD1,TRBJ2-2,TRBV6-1,CASFYRGSTGELFF,TGTGCCAGTTTTTACAGGGGGAGCACCGGGGAGCTGTTTTTT
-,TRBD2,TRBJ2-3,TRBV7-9,CASSLVLAVPASTDTQYF,TGTGCCAGCAGCTTAGTACTAGCGGTTCCCGCTAGCACAGATACGCAGTATTTT
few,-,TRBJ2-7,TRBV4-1,CASSRGGTYEQYF,TGCGCCAGCAGCCGGGGGGGCACTTACGAGCAGTACTTC
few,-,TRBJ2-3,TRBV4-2,CASSQASGVDTQYF,TGTGCCAGCAGCCAAGCATCTGGGGTGGATACGCAGTATTTT
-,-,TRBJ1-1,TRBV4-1,CASSQVQGTTEAFF,TGCGCCAGCAGCCAAGTTCAGGGCACCACTGAAGCTTTCTTT
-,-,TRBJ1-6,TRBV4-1,CASSQDFIRDTVNSPLHF,TGCGCCAGCAGCCAAGATTTTATTCGGGACACCGTCAATTCACCCCTCCACTTT
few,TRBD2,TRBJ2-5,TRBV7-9,CASRTSGEQETQYF,TGTGCCAGCAGAACTAGCGGGGAACAAGAGACCCAGTACTTC
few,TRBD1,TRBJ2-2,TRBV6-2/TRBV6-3,CATRTGDTGELFF,TGTGCCACCAGGACAGGGGACACCGGGGAGCTGTTTTTT
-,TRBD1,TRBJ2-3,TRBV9,CASSLQRQGRTTDTQYF,TGTGCCAGCAGCCTCCAACGACAGGGACGGACCACAGATACGCAGTATTTT
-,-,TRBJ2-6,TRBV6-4,CASSEKSSGANVLTF,TGTGCCAGCAGTGAGAAAAGCTCTGGGGCCAACGTCCTGACTTTC
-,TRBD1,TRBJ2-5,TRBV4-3,CASSQEGPPTGGWETQYF,TGCGCCAGCAGCCAAGAAGGGCCCCCGACAGGGGGCTGGGAGACCCAGTACTTC
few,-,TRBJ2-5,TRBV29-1,CSVERGSETQYF,TGCAGCGTTGAGCGGGGCTCGGAGACCCAGTACTTC
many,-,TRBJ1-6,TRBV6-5,CASSPGYYNSPLHF,TGTGCCAGCAGTCCCGGCTACTATAATTCACCCCTCCACTTT
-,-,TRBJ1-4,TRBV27,CASSHSGYGNEKLFF,TGTGCCAGCAGTCACTCGGGGTATGGTAATGAAAAACTGTTTTTT
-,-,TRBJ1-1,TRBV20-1,CSASKGNTEAFF,TGCAGTGCTAGCAAAGGGAACACTGAAGCTTTCTTT
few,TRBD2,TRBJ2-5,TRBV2,CASSGSGLAGGFMETQYF,TGTGCCAGCAGTGGCTCCGGACTAGCGGGGGGATTTATGGAGACCCAGTACTTC
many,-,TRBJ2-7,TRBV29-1,CSVEEGISYEQYF,TGCAGCGTTGAAGAGGGTATCTCCTACGAGCAGTACTTC
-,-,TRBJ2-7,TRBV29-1,CSVHLSSYEQYF,TGCAGCGTTCATCTGAGCTCCTACGAGCAGTACTTC
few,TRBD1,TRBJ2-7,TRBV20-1,CSARDRDRVNEQYF,TGCAGTGCTAGAGATCGGGACAGGGTTAACGAGCAGTACTTC
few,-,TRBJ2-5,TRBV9,CASSVDSGQETQYF,TGTGCCAGCAGCGTAGATTCCGGCCAAGAGACCCAGTACTTC
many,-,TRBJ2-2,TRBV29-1,CSVEMTVNTGELFF,TGCAGCGTTGAAATGACGGTGAACACCGGGGAGCTGTTTTTT
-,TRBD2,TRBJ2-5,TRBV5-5,CASRPLADQETQYF,TGTGCCAGCAGACCCCTAGCGGACCAAGAGACCCAGTACTTC
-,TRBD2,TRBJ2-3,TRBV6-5,CASSYVLAGATDTQYF,TGTGCCAGCAGTTACGTACTAGCGGGGGCCACAGATACGCAGTATTTT
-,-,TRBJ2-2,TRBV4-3,CASSDKGGSGTGELFF,TGCGCCAGCAGCGATAAAGGGGGGTCGGGCACCGGGGAGCTGTTTTTT
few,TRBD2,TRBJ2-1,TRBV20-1,CSADTSGGANEQFF,TGCAGTGCAGACACTAGCGGGGGGGCTAATGAGCAGTTCTTC
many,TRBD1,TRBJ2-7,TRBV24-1,CATSDLTEQGARYEQYF,TGTGCCACCAGTGATCTGACTGAACAGGGGGCTAGGTACGAGCAGTACTTC
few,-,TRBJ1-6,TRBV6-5,CASSTVLESPLHF,TGTGCCAGCAGTACCGTGCTCGAGTCACCCCTCCACTTT
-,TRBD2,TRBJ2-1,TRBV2,CASSGGLFFGEPGLEGGNEQFF,TGTGCCAGCAGTGGGGGTTTGTTTTTTGGGGAACCGGGACTAGAGGGTGGCAATGAGCAGTTCTTC
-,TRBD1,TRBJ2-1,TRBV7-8,CASSLGPTGGGGQFF,TGTGCCAGCAGCTTAGGGCCTACAGGGGGAGGTGGGCAGTTCTTC
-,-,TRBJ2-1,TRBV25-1,CASSEGGESYNEQFF,TGTGCCAGCAGTGAAGGCGGGGAGTCCTACAATGAGCAGTTCTTC
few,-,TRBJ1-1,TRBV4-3,CASSQLAGQYSEAFF,TGCGCCAGCAGCCAACTAGCGGGACAATACTCTGAAGCTTTCTTT